Below are 8 T cell receptor beta chains sequenced from a single sample in a study of blood T cells in healthy people across ages. PCR was performed a second time for roughly 6 to 12 cycles using a sample-barcoded 5' primer and a J-beta primer mix. Each CDR3 protein is one row after TCRdb ran MiXCR on the 5' RACE reads. The sample includes about 730,000 distinct CDR3 sequences, around 40% of them seen just once. Sequencing was performed on blood. The receptors originated from a woman aged 60-75 years in good health.

This clonotype turned up a few times. V is TRBV6-2 or TRBV6-3 and J is TRBJ1-1, with a weak D call TRBD1 (5 bases). V was pared by 6 bases and J by 5 bases, with 19 bases between. There are 15 residues in the CDR3. Germline V gene data show CDR1 as MNHEY and CDR2 as SVGEGT. The CDR3 DNA is TGTGCCAGCAGCCCATCGAGACGGTGGGGGACTGAAGCTTTCTTT. Amino acids: CASSPSRRWGTEAFF.

The gene calls are TRBV28 and TRBJ2-7, with 8 positions matching TRBD2. The junction had 11 bases not matched to a gene; V was cut back by 11 bases and J by 2 bases. This CDR3 spans 14 amino acids. Germline loops: CDR1 MDHEN, CDR2 SYDVKM. The CDR3 DNA follows: TGTGCCGGCACACCCGCGGGGGGACCCTACGAGCAGTACTTC. Protein: CAGTPAGGPYEQYF. The full variable domain, in which reference TRBV28 and TRBJ2-7 provide the parts outside the CDR3, is DVKVTQSSRYLVKRTGEKVFLECVQDMDHENMFWYRQDPGLGLRLIYFSYDVKMKEKGDIPEGYSVSREKKERFSLILESASTNQTSMYLCAGTPAGGPYEQYFGPGTRLTVT.

J is TRBJ2-5 and V is TRBV10-1; 8 positions agree with TRBD2. The V and J ends lost 5 bases and 3 bases, in that order; junction bases with no gene match: 8. The V gene's germline CDR1 is WNHNN and CDR2 SYGVQD (reference sequence). CDR3 length: 15 residues. This chain's CDR3 is CASSPLAGGEETQYF. As DNA, the CDR3 is TGCGCCAGCAGTCCTTTGGCGGGGGGTGAAGAGACCCAGTACTTC.

The rearrangement links TRBV7-8 to TRBJ1-2, with D possibly matching TRBD1 (5 bases). Germline assignment: CDR1 SGHVS and CDR2 FQNEAQ. This CDR3 is 15 amino acids long. Between the trimmed V and J ends, which lost 5 bases and 0 bases, there was a span of 13 bases. CDR3 sequence (DNA): TGTGCCAGCAGCCCGACCCTGACAGCTAACTATGGCTACACCTTC. It yields the protein CASSPTLTANYGYTF.

On this clonotype itself: A single base separates this from a much larger clone, so it may be a read error. This chain uses TRBV4-3 with TRBJ2-1; 7 bases are shared with TRBD1. In germline, CDR1 is LGHNA, CDR2 YSLEER. The V and J ends lost 3 bases and 13 bases, in that order; junction bases with no gene match: 18. This CDR3 has 16 amino acids. The CDR3 spells CASSQAQGTGLETQFF. CDR3 nucleotide sequence: TGCGCCAGCAGCCAGGCACAGGGGACGGGTTTGGAGACCCAGTTCTTC.

The rearrangement uses TRBV28 and TRBJ2-2; 8 nucleotides agree with TRBD1. V trimming: 6 bases; J trimming: 1 base; junction bases outside the gene matches: 7. The CDR3 has 16 amino acids. CDR1 and CDR2 from the germline V gene are MDHEN and SYDVKM. The CDR3, as DNA: TGTGCCAGCAGACCACTCGGGACAGGGAACACCGGGGAGCTGTTTTTT. Amino acid sequence: CASRPLGTGNTGELFF.

For this clonotype: A clone one base away is much larger, so this may be a read error. The chain links TRBV5-1 to TRBJ2-4; 7 bases fit TRBD2. The DNA matches TRBJ2-7 better at its end, which makes the J call doubtful. Germline V gene lookup returns CDR1 SGHRS and CDR2 YFSETQ. CDR3 length: 14 amino acids. Written as DNA, the CDR3 is TGCGCCAGCAGCGCAGCGGGACTTACCTACGAGCAGTACTTC. Encoded protein: CASSAAGLTYEQYF.

This clonotype was seen just once. This sequence joins TRBV20-1 and TRBJ1-6; perhaps TRBD1 as D (6 bases). V was cut by 6 bases and J by 8 bases, with 20 bases left in between. This CDR3 contains 15 residues. The germline V gene has CDR1 DFQATT and CDR2 SNEGSKA (reference sequence). The CDR3 nucleotides read TGCAGTGCGCCAGTACTCAGGGGTCGGGATTCACCCCTCCACTTT. Its protein product is CSAPVLRGRDSPLHF.